The entry below describes one TCR beta chain. Its antigen is unknown. The data are from a study of shared clonotypes between healthy human individuals. CDR1 is LNHNV and CDR2 is YYDKDF in the germline V gene (reference sequence). V was clipped by 1 base and J by 2 bases, with 27 bases between them. The CDR3 runs 20 residues. Naivety among CD8 cells was defined by CD45RO negativity and positive CCR7 selection, thereby excluding terminally differentiated effector memory CD45RA+ cells. Across several immunoSEQ plates, the genomic DNA of each subset was split evenly. Measured with immunoSEQ multiplex PCR; TCRdb has only the in-frame clones, and not every one. The table records around 600,000 clones, around 95% of them present only once. Study-wide findings and caveats: In a handful of donors, 4.5% to 5.5% of naive CD4 clonotypes appeared in common. The sole specimen, blood, was sampled, and tissue repertoires likely differ. In having few donors, the study represented limited genetic and exposure-history diversity.

V gene TRBV15 combines with J gene TRBJ2-7; D is possibly TRBD1 or TRBD2 (5 bases each). The source of this sequence is a woman in her twenties or thirties in good health. The specimen sequenced was naive CD8+ T cells sorted from blood. The CDR3 DNA is TGTGCCACCAGCAGAGGGGGCCGGGGTAGCAAAACCGGAAATCCCTACGAGCAGTACTTC. Encoded protein: CATSRGGRGSKTGNPYEQYF.